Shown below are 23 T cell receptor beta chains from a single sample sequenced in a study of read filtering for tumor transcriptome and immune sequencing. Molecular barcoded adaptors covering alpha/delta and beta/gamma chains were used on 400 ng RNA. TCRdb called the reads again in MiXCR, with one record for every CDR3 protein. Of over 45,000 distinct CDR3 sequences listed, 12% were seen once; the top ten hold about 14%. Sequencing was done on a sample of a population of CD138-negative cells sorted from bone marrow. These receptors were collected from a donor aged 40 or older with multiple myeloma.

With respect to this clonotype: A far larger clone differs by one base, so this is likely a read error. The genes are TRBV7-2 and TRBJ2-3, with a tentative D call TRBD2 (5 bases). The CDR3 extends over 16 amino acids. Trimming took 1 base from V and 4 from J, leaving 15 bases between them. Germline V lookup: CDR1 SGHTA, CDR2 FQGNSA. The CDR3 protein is CASSLGESDSADTQYF. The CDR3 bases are TGTGCCAGCAGCTTAGGGGAGTCCGATAGCGCAGATACGCAGTATTTT.

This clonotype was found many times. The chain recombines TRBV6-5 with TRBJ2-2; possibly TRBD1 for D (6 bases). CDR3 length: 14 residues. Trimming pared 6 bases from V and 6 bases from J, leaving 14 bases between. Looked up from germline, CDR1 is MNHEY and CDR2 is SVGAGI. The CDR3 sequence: CASRGNRVAGELFF. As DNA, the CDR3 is TGTGCCAGCAGGGGTAACAGGGTCGCCGGGGAGCTGTTTTTT.

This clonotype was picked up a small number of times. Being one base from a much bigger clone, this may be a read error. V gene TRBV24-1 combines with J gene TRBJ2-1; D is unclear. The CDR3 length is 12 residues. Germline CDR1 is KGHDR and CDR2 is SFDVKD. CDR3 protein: CATSEPDNGQFF. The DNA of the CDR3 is TGTGCCACCAGTGAGCCCGACAATGGGCAGTTCTTC.

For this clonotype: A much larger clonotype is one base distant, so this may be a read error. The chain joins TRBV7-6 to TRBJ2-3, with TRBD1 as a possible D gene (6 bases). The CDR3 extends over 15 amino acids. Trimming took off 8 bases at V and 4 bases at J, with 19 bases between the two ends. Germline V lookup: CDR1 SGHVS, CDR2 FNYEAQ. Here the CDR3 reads CASGEQGTHADTQYF. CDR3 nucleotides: TGTGCCAGCGGCGAGCAGGGGACACACGCAGATACGCAGTATTTT.

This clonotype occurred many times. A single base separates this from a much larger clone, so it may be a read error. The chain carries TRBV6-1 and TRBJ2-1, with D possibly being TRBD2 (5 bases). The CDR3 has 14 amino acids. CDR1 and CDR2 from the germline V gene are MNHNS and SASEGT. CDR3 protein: CASRVSSSYNGQFF. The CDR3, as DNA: TGTGCCAGCAGAGTGTCTAGCTCCTACAATGGGCAGTTCTTC.

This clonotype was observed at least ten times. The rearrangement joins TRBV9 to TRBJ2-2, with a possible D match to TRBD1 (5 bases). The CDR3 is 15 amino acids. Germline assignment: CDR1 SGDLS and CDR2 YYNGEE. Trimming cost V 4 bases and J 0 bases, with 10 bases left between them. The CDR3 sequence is CASSPRTTNTGELFF. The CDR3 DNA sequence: TGTGCCAGCAGCCCCCGGACAACGAACACCGGGGAGCTGTTTTTT.

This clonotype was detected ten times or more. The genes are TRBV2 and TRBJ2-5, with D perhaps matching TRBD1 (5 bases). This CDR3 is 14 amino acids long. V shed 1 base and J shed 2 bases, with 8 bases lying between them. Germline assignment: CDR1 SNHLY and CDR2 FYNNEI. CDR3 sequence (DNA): TGTGCCAGCAGTGAAGGACAGCGTCAAGAGACCCAGTACTTC. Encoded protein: CASSEGQRQETQYF.

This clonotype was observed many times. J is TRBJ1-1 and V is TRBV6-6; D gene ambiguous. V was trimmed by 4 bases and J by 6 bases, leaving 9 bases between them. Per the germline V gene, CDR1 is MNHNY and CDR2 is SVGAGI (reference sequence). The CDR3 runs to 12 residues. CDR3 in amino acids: CASSLGPSEAFF. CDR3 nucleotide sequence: TGTGCCAGCAGTTTAGGTCCCTCTGAAGCTTTCTTT.

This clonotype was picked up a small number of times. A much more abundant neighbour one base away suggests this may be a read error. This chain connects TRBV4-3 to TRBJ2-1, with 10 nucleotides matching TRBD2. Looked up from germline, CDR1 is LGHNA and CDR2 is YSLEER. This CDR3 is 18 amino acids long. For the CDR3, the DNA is TGCACCAGCAGCCAAGAGAGCGGGAGGGCCGGGGGCGGCAATGAGCAGTTCTTC. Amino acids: CTSSQESGRAGGGNEQFF.

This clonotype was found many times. CDR3 in DNA: TGTGCCAGCAGTTATGTGAGGAGCAGTTCCTACGAGCAGTACTTC. It yields the protein CASSYVRSSSYEQYF. The chain links TRBV6-5 to TRBJ2-7, with D uncertain. V was trimmed by 3 bases and J by 1 base, leaving 13 bases between them. Per germline, CDR1 MNHEY and CDR2 SVGAGI. The length of the CDR3 is 15 residues.

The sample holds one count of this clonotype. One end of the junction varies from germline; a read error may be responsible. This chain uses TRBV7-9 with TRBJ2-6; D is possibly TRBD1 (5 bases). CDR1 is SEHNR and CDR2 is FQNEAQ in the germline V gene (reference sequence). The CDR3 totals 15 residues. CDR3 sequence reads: CASSELGSGANVQTF. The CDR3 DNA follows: TGTGCCAGCAGCGAACTGGGGTCTGGGGCCAACGTCCAGACTTTC. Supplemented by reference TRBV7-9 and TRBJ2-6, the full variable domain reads DTGVSQNPRHKITKRGQNVTFRCDPISEHNRLYWYRQTLGQGPEFLTYFQNEAQLEKSRLLSDRFSAERPKGSFSTLEIQRTEQGDSAMYLCASSELGSGANVQTFGAGSRLTVL.

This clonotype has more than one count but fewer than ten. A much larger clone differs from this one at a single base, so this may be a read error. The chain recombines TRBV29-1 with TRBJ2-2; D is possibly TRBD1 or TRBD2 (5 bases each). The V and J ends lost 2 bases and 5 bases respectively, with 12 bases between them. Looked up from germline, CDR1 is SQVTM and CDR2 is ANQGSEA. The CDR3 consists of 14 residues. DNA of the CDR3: TGCAGCGTTGAACGGTCAGGGAGTACCGGGGAGCTGTTTTTT. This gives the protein CSVERSGSTGELFF.

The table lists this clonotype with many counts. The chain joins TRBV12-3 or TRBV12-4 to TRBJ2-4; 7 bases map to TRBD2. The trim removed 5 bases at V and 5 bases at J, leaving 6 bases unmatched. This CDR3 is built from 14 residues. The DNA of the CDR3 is TGTGCCAGCAGTACCTGGACTAGAGAAAACATTCAGTACTTC. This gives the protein CASSTWTRENIQYF.

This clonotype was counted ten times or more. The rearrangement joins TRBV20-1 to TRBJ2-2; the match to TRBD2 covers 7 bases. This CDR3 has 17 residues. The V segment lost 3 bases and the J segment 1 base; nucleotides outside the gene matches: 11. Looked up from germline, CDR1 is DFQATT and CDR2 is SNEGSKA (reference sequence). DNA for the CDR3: TGCAGTGCTAGGGCCTACGAAGCGGGGCTGAACACCGGGGAGCTGTTTTTT. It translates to CSARAYEAGLNTGELFF.

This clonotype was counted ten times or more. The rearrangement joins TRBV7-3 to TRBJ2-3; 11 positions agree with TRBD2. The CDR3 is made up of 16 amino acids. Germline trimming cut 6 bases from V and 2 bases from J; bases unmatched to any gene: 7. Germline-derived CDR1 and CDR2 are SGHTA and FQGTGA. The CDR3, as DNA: TGTGCCAGCAGTTTAGGACTAGCGGGCTTCACAGATACGCAGTATTTT. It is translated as CASSLGLAGFTDTQYF.

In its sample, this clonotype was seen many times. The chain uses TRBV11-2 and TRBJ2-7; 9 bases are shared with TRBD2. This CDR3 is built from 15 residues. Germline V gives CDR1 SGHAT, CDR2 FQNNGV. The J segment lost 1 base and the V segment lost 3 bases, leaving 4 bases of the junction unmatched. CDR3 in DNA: TGTGCCAGCAGCTTTGGACTAGCGCCTTCCTACGAGCAGTACTTC. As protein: CASSFGLAPSYEQYF.

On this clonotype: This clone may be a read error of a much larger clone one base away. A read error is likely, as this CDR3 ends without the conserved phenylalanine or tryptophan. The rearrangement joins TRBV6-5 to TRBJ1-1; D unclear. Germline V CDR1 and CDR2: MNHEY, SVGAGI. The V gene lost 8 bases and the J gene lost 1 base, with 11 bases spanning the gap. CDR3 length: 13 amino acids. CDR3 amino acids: CASARSQNTEAFS. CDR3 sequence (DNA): TGTGCCAGCGCCCGAAGTCAGAACACTGAAGCTTTCTCT.

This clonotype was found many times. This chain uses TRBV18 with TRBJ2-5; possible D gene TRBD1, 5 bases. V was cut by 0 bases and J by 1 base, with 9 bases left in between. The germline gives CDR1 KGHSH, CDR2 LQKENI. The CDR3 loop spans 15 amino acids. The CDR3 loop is CASSPPAGLQETQYF. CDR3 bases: TGTGCCAGCTCACCACCTGCAGGGCTCCAAGAGACCCAGTACTTC.

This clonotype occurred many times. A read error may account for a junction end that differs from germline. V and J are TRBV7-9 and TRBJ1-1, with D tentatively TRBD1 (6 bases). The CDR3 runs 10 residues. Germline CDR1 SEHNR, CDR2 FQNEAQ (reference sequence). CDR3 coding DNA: TGTGCCAGCAGCCCATCGACAGGCAAATTT. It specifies CASSPSTGKF. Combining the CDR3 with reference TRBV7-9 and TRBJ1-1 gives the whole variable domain DTGVSQNPRHKITKRGQNVTFRCDPISEHNRLYWYRQTLGQGPEFLTYFQNEAQLEKSRLLSDRFSAERPKGSFSTLEIQRTEQGDSAMYLCASSPSTGKFGQGTRLTVV.

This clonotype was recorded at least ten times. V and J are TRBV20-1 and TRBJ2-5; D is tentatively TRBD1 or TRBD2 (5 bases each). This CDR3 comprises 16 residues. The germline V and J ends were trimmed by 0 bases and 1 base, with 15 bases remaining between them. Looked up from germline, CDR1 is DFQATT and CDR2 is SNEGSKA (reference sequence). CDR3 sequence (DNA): TGCAGTGCTAGAGATGGGGACCAAGCCCTCCAAGAGACCCAGTACTTC. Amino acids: CSARDGDQALQETQYF.

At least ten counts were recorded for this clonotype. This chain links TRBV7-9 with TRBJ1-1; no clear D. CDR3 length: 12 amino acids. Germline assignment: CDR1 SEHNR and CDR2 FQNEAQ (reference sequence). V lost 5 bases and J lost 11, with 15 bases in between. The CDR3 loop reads CASSQYGKLAFF. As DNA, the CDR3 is TGTGCCAGCAGCCAGTACGGTAAGCTGGCTTTCTTT.

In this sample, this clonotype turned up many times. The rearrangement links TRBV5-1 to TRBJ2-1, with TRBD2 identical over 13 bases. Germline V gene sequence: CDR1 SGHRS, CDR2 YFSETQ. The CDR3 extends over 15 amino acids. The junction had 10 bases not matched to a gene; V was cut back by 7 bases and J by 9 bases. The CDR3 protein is CASGPGTSGIAEQFF. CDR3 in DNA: TGCGCCAGCGGCCCCGGGACTAGCGGGATAGCTGAGCAGTTCTTC.

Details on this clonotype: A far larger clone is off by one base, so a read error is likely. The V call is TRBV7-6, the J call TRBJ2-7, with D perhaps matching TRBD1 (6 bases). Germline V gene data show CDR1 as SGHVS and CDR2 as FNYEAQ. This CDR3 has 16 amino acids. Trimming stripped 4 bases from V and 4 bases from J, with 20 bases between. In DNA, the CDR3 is TGTGCCAGCAGCTCTCCAGCCGACGGGACATTGTACGAGCAGTACTTC. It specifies CASSSPADGTLYEQYF.